This T cell receptor beta chain was recorded in a study of blood T cell repertoires in COVID-19 (dated by TCRdb to the early 2020s). Regarding the complete study: The collaborator samples originated in the United States, Italy and Spain and spanned the acute and convalescent phases of COVID-19. The material from the prospective study consisted of cDNA or gDNA derived from T cells, B-cell-depleted T cells, or PBMCs. The dataset comprised deeply sampled blood TCRbeta repertoires from subjects exposed to, actively infected with, or recovered from COVID-19. The repertoires were made available in a free public database intended to serve as a resource for research on the immune response to SARS-CoV-2. The samples were drawn from two sources: the first 160 participants of the ongoing ImmuneRACE study, and 1,254 subjects contributed by 6 global collaborators. Sample metadata almost always included a de-identified subject ID, COVID-19 status, age in years and sex. Where available, HLA class I and class II types were taken from metadata supplied by the sample provider and were not determined by assay-based typing. Findings and caveats that apply to the study as a whole: The amount of clinical and demographic metadata varied by source and participant and was provided uncurated.

Regarding this clone: Its antigen has not been determined. Base qualities are missing; no much larger clone stands one base away.

TCRbeta CDR3 regions were amplified from genomic DNA using the immunoSEQ Assay, a bias-controlled multiplex PCR. Under the source paper's analysis protocol: Nucleated cell counts per sample were estimated from amplification of reference gene primers within the assay. Sequence reads were collapsed and filtered to measure the absolute abundance of every unique TCRbeta CDR3 rearrangement. For each sample, productive Simpson clonality was calculated as the square root of Simpson's diversity index over productive rearrangements. As stored in TCRdb, this immuneACCESS dataset retains in-frame rearrangements with V and J assigned. A fraction of the clones does not appear; measured against another copy, unresolved V genes explain less than half of the discrepancy, and the remainder lacks a known reason. The DNA was the basis for D and trimming; V, J and clone size are from that table. Here the sample has some 340,000 clones; roughly four fifths occur a single time. Of the sample, over 4.5% is held by the ten largest clones.

The CDR3 spans 15 residues, from the cysteine through the phenylalanine. The kept DNA is CDR3 alone, 45 bases in frame from the first base. V trim: 4 bases; J trim: 4 bases; unmatched bases: 9. The germline V gene (reference sequence) yields SGHNT for CDR1 and YYREEE for CDR2. Participants in the prospective study were enrolled through a virtual design, were aged roughly 18 to 100 years, and lived in approximately 25 United States geographic areas. To assign participants to cohorts, the prospective study relied on clinical history that participants themselves reported in a screening survey and a study questionnaire. Recovered participants in ImmuneRACE Cohort 3 were defined by two consecutive negative NP/OP PCR tests, clearance by a healthcare professional, or resolution of symptoms. Mobile phlebotomists in the prospective study collected whole blood, serum and a nasopharyngeal or oropharyngeal swab from every participant. Additional blood draws and questionnaires over an approximately two-month period could optionally be provided by prospective study participants. Prospective study blood samples were shipped either frozen or at room temperature before DNA extraction.

The origin of this receptor is a woman aged 45-65 years who had recovered from COVID-19. The sequencing input was PBMCs or T cells enriched from blood (not recorded which). Rearrangement joined TRBV5-4 to TRBJ2-5; a stretch of 8 junction bases matches TRBD2. The CDR3 reads CASSPGGPGGETQYF. The DNA reads TGTGCCAGCAGCCCGGGAGGGCCGGGGGGAGAGACCCAGTACTTC.